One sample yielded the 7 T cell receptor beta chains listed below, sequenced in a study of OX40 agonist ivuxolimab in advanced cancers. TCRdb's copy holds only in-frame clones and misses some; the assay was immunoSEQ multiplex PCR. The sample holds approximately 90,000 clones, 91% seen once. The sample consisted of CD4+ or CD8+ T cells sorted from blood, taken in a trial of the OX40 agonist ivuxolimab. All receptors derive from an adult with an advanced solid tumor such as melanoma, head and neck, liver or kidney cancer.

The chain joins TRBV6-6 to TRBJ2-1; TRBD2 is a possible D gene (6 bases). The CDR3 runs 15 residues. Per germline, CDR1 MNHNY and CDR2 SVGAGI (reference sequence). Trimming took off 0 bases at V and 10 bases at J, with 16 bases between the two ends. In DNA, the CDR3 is TGTGCCAGCAGTTACTCGATACCGGGAGTACGAGAGCAGTTCTTC. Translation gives CASSYSIPGVREQFF.

The CDR3 region is CASSIGPSNTEAFF. In nucleotides, the CDR3 is TGTGCCAGTAGTATAGGCCCCTCGAACACTGAAGCTTTCTTT. The chain employs TRBV19 and TRBJ1-1, with D unclear. The CDR3 runs 14 residues. V lost 1 base and J 1 base, leaving 7 bases between the germline ends. CDR1 is LNHDA and CDR2 is SQIVND in the germline V gene (reference sequence).

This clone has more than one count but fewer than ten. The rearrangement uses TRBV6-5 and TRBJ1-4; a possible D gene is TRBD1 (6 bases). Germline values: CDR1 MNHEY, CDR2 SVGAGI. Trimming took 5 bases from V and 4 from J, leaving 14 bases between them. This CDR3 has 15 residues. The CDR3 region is CASSIGQSVNEKLFF. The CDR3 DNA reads TGTGCCAGCAGTATCGGACAGTCTGTTAATGAAAAACTGTTTTTT.

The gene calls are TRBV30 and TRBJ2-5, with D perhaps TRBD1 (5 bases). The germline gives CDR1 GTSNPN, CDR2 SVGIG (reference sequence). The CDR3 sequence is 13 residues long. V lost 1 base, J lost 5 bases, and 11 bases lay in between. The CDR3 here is CAWSGGAMETQYF. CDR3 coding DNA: TGTGCCTGGAGTGGGGGCGCCATGGAGACCCAGTACTTC.

The CDR3 reads CATTWVGNSRQPQHF. DNA of the CDR3: TGTGCCACCACTTGGGTAGGGAATTCACGCCAGCCCCAGCATTTT. The genes are TRBV28 and TRBJ1-5; D call uncertain. Germline CDR1 MDHEN, CDR2 SYDVKM. Trimming cost V 10 bases and J 7 bases, with 23 bases left between them. The CDR3 covers 15 residues.

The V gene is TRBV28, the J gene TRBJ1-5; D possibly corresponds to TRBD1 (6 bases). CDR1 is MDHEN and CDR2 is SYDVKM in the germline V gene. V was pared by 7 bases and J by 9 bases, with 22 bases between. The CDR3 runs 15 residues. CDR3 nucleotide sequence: TGTGCCAGCATCCTGAGGGGGGTAGTCAGTGGGCCCCAGCATTTT. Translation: CASILRGVVSGPQHF.

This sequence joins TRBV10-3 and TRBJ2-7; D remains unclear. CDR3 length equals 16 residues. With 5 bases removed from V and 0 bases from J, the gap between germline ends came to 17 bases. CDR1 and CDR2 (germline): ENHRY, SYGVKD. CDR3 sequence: CAISNDQRHSSYEQYF. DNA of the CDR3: TGTGCCATCAGTAACGATCAGAGGCATTCCTCCTACGAGCAGTACTTC.